The 12 T cell receptor beta chains reported below all come from one sample, sequenced in a study of T cells in Graves' hyperthyroidism and ophthalmopathy. RNA transcripts provided the source from which TCR beta CDR3 regions were amplified. Carried out on the TCR CDR3, a first-round RT-PCR used the HTBI primer set. Each CDR3 protein is one row after TCRdb ran MiXCR on the multiplex PCR reads. The table has 350,000 to 400,000 distinct CDR3 sequences, about 15% seen once. The specimen sequenced was blood. The receptors derive from a woman aged 25-40 years with Graves' hyperthyroidism.

This clonotype was counted many times. The rearrangement uses TRBV29-1 and TRBJ2-3; 8 bases are a match to TRBD2. This CDR3 has 14 amino acids. Germline CDR1 and CDR2: SQVTM and ANQGSEA. V gave up 1 base and J gave up 4 bases; unmatched junction bases: 4. CDR3 nucleotides: TGCAGCGTTGAAGGGACTAGCCATCCAGATACGCAGTATTTT. It encodes CSVEGTSHPDTQYF.

This clonotype was detected only a few times. The gene calls are TRBV6-1 and TRBJ2-7; 7 positions match TRBD2. Per the germline V gene, CDR1 is MNHNS and CDR2 is SASEGT. This CDR3 has 15 amino acids. With V trimmed by 4 bases and J by 0 bases, 6 bases remained unmatched. The CDR3 here is CASSARLAVSYEQYF. Written as DNA, the CDR3 is TGTGCCAGCAGTGCGAGACTAGCTGTCTCCTACGAGCAGTACTTC.

This clonotype was detected a few times. The CDR3 is CSVVLGVGQFF. CDR3 nucleotide sequence: TGCAGCGTCGTCCTGGGTGTTGGACAGTTCTTC. The V and J genes are TRBV29-1 and TRBJ2-1, with D hard to call. Germline V lookup: CDR1 SQVTM, CDR2 ANQGSEA. The ends were cut back, 6 bases at V and 13 bases at J, with 16 bases in the middle. The CDR3 sequence is 11 residues long.

This clonotype showed up many times. V usage is TRBV14 and J usage is TRBJ2-3, with D possibly matching TRBD2 (5 bases). Trimming removed 1 base at V and 4 bases at J, with 21 bases between. The CDR3 has 18 residues. The germline gives CDR1 SGHDN, CDR2 FVKESK. CDR3 DNA sequence: TGTGCCAGCAGCCAAGGTTTGGTATTAACGGGATACGCAGATACGCAGTATTTT. Encoded protein: CASSQGLVLTGYADTQYF.

V and J are TRBV2 and TRBJ2-2; maybe TRBD2 (5 bases). Germline CDR1 and CDR2: SNHLY and FYNNEI. The CDR3 is 14 residues long. The V end lost 6 bases, the J end lost 0 bases, and 8 bases lay between the germline ends. In DNA form, the CDR3 reads TGTGCCAGCAGGTTGGACTCGAACACCGGGGAGCTGTTTTTT. This encodes CASRLDSNTGELFF. Combining the CDR3 with reference TRBV2 and TRBJ2-2 gives the whole variable domain EPEVTQTPSHQVTQMGQEVILRCVPISNHLYFYWYRQILGQKVEFLVSFYNNEISEKSEIFDDQFSVERPDGSNFTLKIRSTKLEDSAMYFCASRLDSNTGELFFGEGSRLTVL.

V gene TRBV20-1 combines with J gene TRBJ1-6; 9 nucleotides align to TRBD1. This CDR3 contains 15 residues. The V gene end was trimmed by 4 bases and the J gene end by 7 bases; junction bases not matched to a gene: 8. Germline CDR1 DFQATT, CDR2 SNEGSKA (reference sequence). The CDR3 loop is CSATSTGGRNSPLHF. The CDR3 region has the DNA TGCAGTGCTACTTCGACAGGGGGGAGGAATTCACCCCTCCACTTT.

In this sample, this clonotype turned up many times. This chain uses TRBV10-1 with TRBJ1-1, with a possible D match to TRBD1 (6 bases). Trimming removed 3 bases at V and 1 base at J, with 21 bases between. Germline CDR1 is WNHNN and CDR2 is SYGVQD (reference sequence). The CDR3 runs 18 residues. CDR3 residues: CASSDPRGGKWGNTEAFF. The CDR3 DNA is TGCGCCAGCAGTGACCCCCGAGGGGGGAAATGGGGGAACACTGAAGCTTTCTTT.

The gene calls are TRBV3-1 and TRBJ2-5; 11 bases line up with TRBD2. Losses at the gene ends were 4 bases for V and 4 bases for J; bases not matched to a gene: 8. The CDR3 covers 16 residues. CDR1 LGHDT and CDR2 YNNKEL come from the germline V gene (reference sequence). This chain's CDR3 is CASSRELAGVRETQYF. The CDR3 DNA reads TGTGCCAGCAGCCGAGAACTAGCGGGAGTACGAGAGACCCAGTACTTC.

J is TRBJ2-5 and V is TRBV30, with D hard to call. V was cut by 6 bases and J by 5 bases, with 13 bases left in between. The CDR3 is made up of 12 amino acids. Looked up from germline, CDR1 is GTSNPN and CDR2 is SVGIG (reference sequence). This CDR3 reads CACTWVLETQYF. Written as DNA, the CDR3 is TGTGCCTGTACCTGGGTACTTGAGACCCAGTACTTC.

This clonotype came up many times. For the CDR3, the DNA is TGTGCCAGCAGCGATTTCGGGACTAGTATGTACGAGCAGTACTTC. This translates into CASSDFGTSMYEQYF. The V gene is TRBV2, the J gene TRBJ2-7; 8 nucleotides agree with TRBD2. V lost 6 bases, J lost 4 bases, and 11 bases stayed unmatched. The CDR3 has 15 amino acids. Per germline, CDR1 SNHLY and CDR2 FYNNEI.

The table lists this clonotype with many counts. The J gene is TRBJ2-7, the V gene TRBV28; D is perhaps TRBD1 (5 bases). This CDR3 is built from 13 residues. In germline, CDR1 is MDHEN, CDR2 SYDVKM. V was pared by 5 bases and J by 1 base, with 9 bases between. CDR3 bases: TGTGCCAGCAGTACAGGATTTTCCTACGAGCAGTACTTC. This sequence encodes CASSTGFSYEQYF.

The chain employs TRBV6-2 or TRBV6-3 and TRBJ2-3; D gene unclear. The CDR3 is made up of 13 amino acids. Trimming stripped 7 bases from V and 3 bases from J, with 11 bases between. Germline-derived CDR1 and CDR2 are MNHEY and SVGEGT. The CDR3 reads CASTSRRTDTQYF. For the CDR3, the DNA is TGTGCCAGCACCTCGCGACGGACAGATACGCAGTATTTT.